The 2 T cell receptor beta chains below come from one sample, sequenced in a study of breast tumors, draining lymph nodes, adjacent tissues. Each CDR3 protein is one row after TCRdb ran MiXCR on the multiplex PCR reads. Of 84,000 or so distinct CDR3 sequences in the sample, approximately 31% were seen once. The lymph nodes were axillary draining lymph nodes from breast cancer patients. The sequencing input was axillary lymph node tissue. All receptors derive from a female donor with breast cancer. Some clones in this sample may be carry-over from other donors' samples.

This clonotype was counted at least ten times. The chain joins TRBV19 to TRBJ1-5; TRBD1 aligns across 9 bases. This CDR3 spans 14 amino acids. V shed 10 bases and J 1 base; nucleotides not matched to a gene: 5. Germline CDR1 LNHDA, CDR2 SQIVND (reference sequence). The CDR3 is CATRDRASNQPQHF. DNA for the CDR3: TGTGCCACCAGGGACAGGGCGAGCAATCAGCCCCAGCATTTT.

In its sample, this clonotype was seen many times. The CDR3, as DNA: TGTGCCAGCAGCCATAATTTTAGGTCAGGCCCGGAGCGGGAGGGCTTTGTGCAGTTCTTC. Residues: CASSHNFRSGPEREGFVQFF. The rearrangement uses TRBV4-2 and TRBJ2-1; 10 positions agree with TRBD2. Germline values: CDR1 LGHNA, CDR2 YNFKEQ. This CDR3 comprises 20 residues. J was trimmed by 12 bases and V by 3 bases; bases with no gene match: 26.